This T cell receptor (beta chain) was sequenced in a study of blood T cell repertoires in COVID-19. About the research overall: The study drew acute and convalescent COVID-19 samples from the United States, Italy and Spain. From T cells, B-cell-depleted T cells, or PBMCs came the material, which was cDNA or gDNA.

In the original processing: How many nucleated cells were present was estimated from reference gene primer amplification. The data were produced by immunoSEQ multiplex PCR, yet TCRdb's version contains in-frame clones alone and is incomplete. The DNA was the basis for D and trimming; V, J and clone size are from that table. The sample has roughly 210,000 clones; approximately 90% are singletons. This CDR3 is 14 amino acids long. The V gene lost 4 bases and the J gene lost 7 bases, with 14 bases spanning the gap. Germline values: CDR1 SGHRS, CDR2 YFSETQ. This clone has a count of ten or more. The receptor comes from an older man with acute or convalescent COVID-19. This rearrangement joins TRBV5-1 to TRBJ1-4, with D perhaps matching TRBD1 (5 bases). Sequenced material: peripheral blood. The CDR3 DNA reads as TGCGCCAGCAGCGTATCGCAGGGAATTGAAAAACTGTTTTTT. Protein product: CASSVSQGIEKLFF.